Described below is a single TCR beta chain sequence and its context. These data belong to a study of blood T cell repertoires in COVID-19. On the study more broadly: COVID-19 samples collected from the United States, Italy and Spain covered acute and convalescent phases. Sample material is recorded as cDNA or gDNA derived from T cells, B-cell-depleted T cells, or PBMCs.

With 0 bases clipped from V and 8 bases from J, the junction kept 5 bases outside the gene matches. The germline V gene has CDR1 SGHDT and CDR2 YYEEEE. CDR3 length equals 15 residues. The authors' processing: Estimates of nucleated cell counts were drawn from the amplification of reference gene primers. The assay was immunoSEQ multiplex PCR, and TCRdb's table has in-frame clones only and misses some. V and J calls and clone size come straight from that table; D and trimming were deduced from the DNA. There are around 330,000 clones in the sample; approximately 91% occur only once, and 4.5% to 5.5% lies in the top ten. Which cohort a participant joined came from the clinical history participants gave.

The TCR was taken from a man aged 55 to 69 who had recovered from COVID-19. Sequencing was done on a sample of PBMCs or T cells enriched from blood (not recorded which). The rearrangement links TRBV5-6 to TRBJ2-1, with 10 bases matching TRBD2. The CDR3 nucleotides read TGTGCCAGCAGCTTGGCGGCTAGCGGGAGCTATGAGCAGTTCTTC. Amino acid sequence: CASSLAASGSYEQFF.